Below, 26 T cell receptor beta chains from the same sample are listed, as sequenced in a study of blood T cell repertoires in COVID-19 (dated by TCRdb to the early 2020s). Libraries were built with the immunoSEQ multiplex PCR assay. As stored in TCRdb, this immuneACCESS dataset retains in-frame rearrangements with V and J assigned. A fraction of the clones does not appear; measured against another copy, unresolved V genes explain less than half of the discrepancy, and the remainder lacks a known reason. The sample has roughly 250,000 clones on record, just under 85% of them singletons. The ten largest clones add up to more than 8% of the sample. The sample taken for sequencing was peripheral blood. These receptors were obtained from a woman of 80 years or more with acute or convalescent COVID-19.

This chain links TRBV9 with TRBJ1-5; no definite D call. The V gene lost 0 bases and the J gene lost 9 bases, with 10 bases spanning the gap. Germline lookup yields CDR1 SGDLS and CDR2 YYNGEE. There are 13 residues in the CDR3. Here the CDR3 reads CASSVEAGGPQHF. In DNA, the CDR3 is TGTGCCAGCAGCGTAGAGGCCGGCGGGCCCCAGCATTTT.

This chain links TRBV6-5 with TRBJ1-5; D is unresolved. V gave up 6 bases and J gave up 0 bases, with 6 bases separating them. CDR3 size: 13 residues. CDR1 MNHEY and CDR2 SVGAGI come from the germline V gene. CDR3 DNA sequence: TGTGCCAGCAGCCCAGGTAGCAATCAGCCCCAGCATTTT. Its protein product is CASSPGSNQPQHF.

The gene calls are TRBV6-4 and TRBJ2-5; possible D gene TRBD1, 6 bases. The CDR3 loop spans 15 amino acids. The germline V and J ends were trimmed by 0 bases and 4 bases, with 12 bases remaining between them. Germline V gene data show CDR1 as MRHNA and CDR2 as SNTAGT. The CDR3 loop reads CASSDSLDSRETQYF. CDR3 bases: TGTGCCAGCAGTGACTCATTGGACAGCCGAGAGACCCAGTACTTC.

The V call is TRBV9, the J call TRBJ1-3; no clear D gene. Per germline, CDR1 SGDLS and CDR2 YYNGEE. The CDR3 has 16 residues. Trimming cost V 0 bases and J 0 bases, with 10 bases left between them. Written as DNA, the CDR3 is TGTGCCAGCAGCGTAGGAGGCAGTCACTCTGGAAACACCATATATTTT. This sequence encodes CASSVGGSHSGNTIYF.

The rearrangement joins TRBV12-5 to TRBJ1-1; the match to TRBD1 covers 9 bases. The CDR3 runs 15 residues. The V segment lost 6 bases and the J segment 4 bases; nucleotides outside the gene matches: 9. CDR1 is LGHNT, CDR2 FRNRAP, per germline. The CDR3 protein is CASGYGQGSGTEAFF. CDR3 nucleotide sequence: TGTGCTAGTGGATATGGACAGGGGAGTGGCACTGAAGCTTTCTTT.

About this clone: Other DNA sequences in the same sample also yield this CDR3. The V call is TRBV7-9, the J call TRBJ1-5; 7 bases fit TRBD1. Germline V gene lookup returns CDR1 SEHNR and CDR2 FQNEAQ (reference sequence). The CDR3 consists of 14 residues. After removal of 4 bases from V and 4 bases from J, the junction contained 4 bases not matched to a gene. The CDR3 coding sequence is TGTGCCAGCAGCTCGGGACAGCCAAATCAGCCCCAGCATTTT. Translating gives CASSSGQPNQPQHF.

This clone was seen ten or more times. Other DNA sequences of this sample code for an identical CDR3. J is TRBJ2-1 and V is TRBV5-1; TRBD2 matches 8 bases. This CDR3 contains 15 residues. Germline CDR1 SGHRS, CDR2 YFSETQ. V was pared by 2 bases and J by 4 bases, with 5 bases of the junction left unmatched. The CDR3: CASSLSGGGYNEQFF. Written as DNA, the CDR3 is TGCGCCAGCAGCTTAAGCGGGGGAGGTTACAATGAGCAGTTCTTC.

This clone has just one count. The chain joins TRBV19 to TRBJ1-6; 7 bases fit TRBD1. Per germline, CDR1 LNHDA and CDR2 SQIVND (reference sequence). Trimming cost V 5 bases and J 8 bases; bases outside gene matches: 9. This CDR3 has 15 amino acids. The DNA for the CDR3 is TGTGCCAGTAGTTCCAGGACAGGTGGAGATTCACCCCTCCACTTT. This gives the protein CASSSRTGGDSPLHF.

The rearrangement links TRBV18 to TRBJ2-3, with D possibly matching TRBD1 (6 bases). V dropped 6 bases and J dropped 4 bases, with 14 bases sitting between them. Germline V gene lookup returns CDR1 KGHSH and CDR2 LQKENI. The CDR3 spans 14 residues. CDR3 protein: CASSSGRGADTQYF. The CDR3 DNA follows: TGTGCCAGCTCCTCGGGCAGGGGTGCAGATACGCAGTATTTT.

The J gene is TRBJ1-4, the V gene TRBV28; TRBD1 aligns across 8 bases. The CDR3 loop spans 15 amino acids. V gave up 5 bases and J gave up 10 bases; unmatched junction bases: 12. Germline values: CDR1 MDHEN, CDR2 SYDVKM. CDR3 loop: CASSGDGTGVGKLFF. CDR3 DNA: TGTGCCAGCAGTGGTGACGGGACAGGAGTTGGAAAACTGTTTTTT.

This clone has only one observation. The V call is TRBV28, the J call TRBJ2-2; TRBD1 matches at 9 bases. CDR3 length: 15 amino acids. Germline V CDR1 and CDR2: MDHEN, SYDVKM. J was trimmed by 3 bases and V by 5 bases; bases with no gene match: 4. The CDR3 nucleotides read TGTGCCAGCAGTGGGACAGGGCTTTACACCGGGGAGCTGTTTTTT. Its protein product is CASSGTGLYTGELFF.

V and J are TRBV5-6 and TRBJ2-5, with 9 bases aligning to TRBD1. The CDR3 contains 14 residues. The germline V gene encodes CDR1 SGHDT and CDR2 YYEEEE. With 5 bases clipped from V and 5 bases from J, the junction kept 7 bases outside the gene matches. The CDR3 sequence is CASRSTGGGETQYF. In nucleotides, the CDR3 is TGTGCCAGCAGATCTACAGGGGGCGGGGAGACCCAGTACTTC.

CDR3 sequence (DNA): TGTGCCAGTAGCCGACCCCCAGGGACAGGGGCTCTCAATCAGCCCCAGCATTTT. Protein: CASSRPPGTGALNQPQHF. The chain combines TRBV19 with TRBJ1-5, with TRBD1 identical over 10 bases. Germline assignment: CDR1 LNHDA and CDR2 SQIVND (reference sequence). This CDR3 is 18 amino acids long. V lost 6 bases to trimming and J lost 3 bases; unmatched junction nucleotides: 14.

The genes are TRBV3-1 (or the pseudogene TRBV3-2) and TRBJ1-3; D not resolved. Germline CDR1 reads LGHDT; CDR2 reads YNNKEL (reference sequence). The CDR3 loop spans 13 amino acids. V lost 3 bases and J 3 bases, leaving 6 bases between the germline ends. The DNA of the CDR3 is TGTGCCAGCAGCCATTGGCTTGGAAACACCATATATTTT. This encodes CASSHWLGNTIYF.

The gene calls are TRBV5-1 and TRBJ2-5; TRBD2 matches 12 bases. With 4 bases clipped from V and 5 bases from J, the junction kept 9 bases outside the gene matches. The germline V gene has CDR1 SGHRS and CDR2 YFSETQ. This CDR3 comprises 16 residues. CDR3 in DNA: TGCGCCAGCAGCGCTCTAGCGGGGGGGCCCCGGGAGACCCAGTACTTC. Its protein is CASSALAGGPRETQYF. Combining the CDR3 with reference TRBV5-1 and TRBJ2-5 gives the whole variable domain KAGVTQTPRYLIKTRGQQVTLSCSPISGHRSVSWYQQTPGQGLQFLFEYFSETQRNKGNFPGRFSGRQFSNSRSEMNVSTLELGDSALYLCASSALAGGPRETQYFGPGTRLLVL.

The chain links TRBV19 to TRBJ1-4; 10 nucleotides agree with TRBD1. CDR1 is LNHDA, CDR2 SQIVND, per germline (reference sequence). The CDR3 is 17 residues long. Losses at the gene ends were 4 bases for V and 7 bases for J; bases not matched to a gene: 12. Here the CDR3 reads CASSTSGTGVFGEKLFF. The CDR3 DNA follows: TGTGCCAGTAGTACTTCCGGGACAGGGGTGTTTGGTGAAAAACTGTTTTTT.

The chain has TRBV11-2 and TRBJ1-1; D gene uncertain. The V and J ends lost 3 bases and 1 base respectively, with 9 bases between them. CDR1 is SGHAT and CDR2 is FQNNGV in the germline V gene. The CDR3 totals 14 residues. In DNA, the CDR3 is TGTGCCAGCAGCTTTCTATTTCCGAACACTGAAGCTTTCTTT. This sequence encodes CASSFLFPNTEAFF.

The CDR3 DNA sequence: TGTGCCAGCAGTTGGACTGGCTCTGGGGCCAACGTCCTGACTTTC. It yields the protein CASSWTGSGANVLTF. This sequence joins TRBV6-6 and TRBJ2-6; D may be TRBD2 (5 bases). Trimming shortened V by 4 bases and J by 0 bases, and 7 bases separated the two germline ends. Germline CDR1 and CDR2: MNHNY and SVGAGI (reference sequence). The CDR3 contains 15 residues.

The chain joins TRBV28 to TRBJ2-1; 10 bases are a match to TRBD2. The CDR3 totals 16 residues. In germline, CDR1 is MDHEN, CDR2 SYDVKM. V shed 3 bases and J 6 bases; nucleotides not matched to a gene: 8. CDR3 coding DNA: TGTGCCAGCAGTTTGCGAGCGGGGGGGCCGTCCAATGAGCAGTTCTTC. Its translation is CASSLRAGGPSNEQFF.

V and J are TRBV21-1 and TRBJ2-7; the table's D call, TRBD1, was not checked against the DNA. TRBV21-1 is an annotated pseudogene. This CDR3 region has 19 residues. DNA for the CDR3: TGTGCCAGCAGCAAAGATCAGCCCCTGAGGAGGGGGCTGAGGTACGAGCAGTACTTC. This gives the protein CASSKDQPLRRGLRYEQYF.

The chain uses TRBV28 and TRBJ2-5; 8 nucleotides match TRBD1. There are 15 residues in the CDR3. V lost 5 bases to trimming and J lost 1 base; unmatched junction nucleotides: 6. The germline V gene encodes CDR1 MDHEN and CDR2 SYDVKM. CDR3 sequence (DNA): TGTGCCAGCAGTATAGGGACAGGAGCCCAAGAGACCCAGTACTTC. Amino acid sequence: CASSIGTGAQETQYF.

The chain is built from TRBV7-9 and TRBJ1-2; D is unresolved. Germline V gives CDR1 SEHNR, CDR2 FQNEAQ (reference sequence). This CDR3 region has 13 residues. The V end was cut by 1 base, the J end by 4 bases, with 7 bases between. CDR3 DNA: TGTGCCAGCAGCTTAGACCGAGTCTATGGCTACACCTTC. Translation gives CASSLDRVYGYTF.

This chain uses TRBV10-3 with TRBJ1-1, with a possible D match to TRBD1 (6 bases). Trimming took 11 bases from V and 1 from J, leaving 14 bases between them. CDR3 length: 13 residues. Germline CDR1 is ENHRY and CDR2 is SYGVKD. The CDR3 coding sequence is TGTGCCGCCCGACAGGCTTGGAACACTGAAGCTTTCTTT. As protein: CAARQAWNTEAFF.

In nucleotides, the CDR3 is TGTGCCAGCAGCCAATCCGGGACAGGGGCTGGAAACACCATATATTTT. Its protein is CASSQSGTGAGNTIYF. The rearrangement uses TRBV14 and TRBJ1-3, with 10 positions matching TRBD1. This CDR3 has 16 residues. V was clipped by 2 bases and J by 2 bases; unmatched bases: 3. Germline assignment: CDR1 SGHDN and CDR2 FVKESK.

This clone was recorded a few times. The CDR3 DNA follows: TGTGCCAGCAGTCCCACAGGGGACCGCTACAATGAGCAGTTCTTC. This sequence encodes CASSPTGDRYNEQFF. This chain uses TRBV28 with TRBJ2-1, with 7 bases fitting TRBD1. J lost 3 bases, V lost 5 bases, and 7 bases had no gene match. This CDR3 contains 15 residues. Germline V gene sequence: CDR1 MDHEN, CDR2 SYDVKM. The full variable domain, rest sourced from reference TRBV28 and TRBJ2-1, is DVKVTQSSRYLVKRTGEKVFLECVQDMDHENMFWYRQDPGLGLRLIYFSYDVKMKEKGDIPEGYSVSREKKERFSLILESASTNQTSMYLCASSPTGDRYNEQFFGPGTRLTVL.

About this clone: The same CDR3 is also encoded by other DNA sequences in this sample. The CDR3 sequence is CASSIEGANTEAFF. The CDR3 DNA sequence: TGTGCCAGTAGTATCGAGGGGGCAAACACTGAAGCTTTCTTT. V usage is TRBV19 and J usage is TRBJ1-1; 7 bases align to TRBD1. CDR1 and CDR2 (germline): LNHDA, SQIVND (reference sequence). The CDR3 length is 14 residues. V gave up 3 bases and J gave up 2 bases; unmatched junction bases: 3.